What follows are 15 T cell receptor beta chains derived from one specimen sequenced in a study of blood T cell repertoires in COVID-19. Measured with immunoSEQ multiplex PCR; TCRdb has only the in-frame clones, and not every one. In the table there are some 390,000 clones, around 87% of which are singletons. The source material was peripheral blood. All receptors derive from an older woman with COVID-19, enrolled during active disease.

The genes are TRBV6-1 and TRBJ2-2, with D perhaps TRBD2 (6 bases). Germline loops: CDR1 MNHNS, CDR2 SASEGT. The CDR3 extends over 15 amino acids. With 0 bases removed from V and 1 base from J, the gap between germline ends came to 6 bases. DNA of the CDR3: TGTGCCAGCAGTGAAGCTAGCGGGAACACCGGGGAGCTGTTTTTT. Encoded protein: CASSEASGNTGELFF.

The chain uses TRBV5-1 and TRBJ1-2, with TRBD1 matching over 7 bases. This CDR3 comprises 16 residues. V dropped 4 bases and J dropped 0; count of bases not matched to a gene: 9. CDR1 and CDR2 from the germline V gene are SGHRS and YFSETQ. The CDR3 here is CASSKGQARANYGYTF. DNA of the CDR3: TGCGCCAGCAGCAAAGGACAGGCAAGGGCTAACTATGGCTACACCTTC.

J is TRBJ2-1 and V is TRBV19, with 8 bases that match TRBD2. The V and J ends lost 3 bases and 7 bases, in that order; junction bases with no gene match: 11. The CDR3 runs 16 residues. Germline CDR1 is LNHDA and CDR2 is SQIVND (reference sequence). The CDR3 nucleotides read TGTGCCAGTAGTATGAGCGGGGGACAAGGGTTGAATGAGCAGTTCTTC. The encoded protein is CASSMSGGQGLNEQFF.

This rearrangement joins TRBV29-1 to TRBJ2-7, with 8 bases matching TRBD1. The CDR3 totals 14 residues. Trimming at V came to 5 bases and at J to 2 bases, leaving 8 bases not matched to a gene. The germline V gene has CDR1 SQVTM and CDR2 ANQGSEA. The chain's CDR3 is CSVRDRGRTYEQYF. The DNA for the CDR3 is TGCAGCGTTCGAGACAGGGGACGGACCTACGAGCAGTACTTC.

This clone was recorded once. The chain carries TRBV11-2 and TRBJ1-2; 9 positions agree with TRBD1. V was pared by 5 bases and J by 3 bases, with 13 bases of the junction left unmatched. The germline gives CDR1 SGHAT, CDR2 FQNNGV. The CDR3 loop spans 17 amino acids. DNA for the CDR3: TGTGCCAGCAGCCTATTCTTAAACAGGGGGCAATACTATGGCTACACCTTC. It yields the protein CASSLFLNRGQYYGYTF.

V and J are TRBV27 and TRBJ1-1; D possibly corresponds to TRBD1 (6 bases). V was shortened by 5 bases and J by 4 bases, with 14 bases between the two germline ends. The CDR3 covers 14 residues. Germline V lookup: CDR1 MNHEY, CDR2 SMNVEV (reference sequence). The CDR3 loop reads CASSAILRGTEAFF. The CDR3 coding sequence is TGTGCCAGCAGTGCAATCCTCAGGGGCACTGAAGCTTTCTTT.

The chain employs TRBV6-5 and TRBJ1-2; no definite D call. Trimming took 2 bases from V and 1 from J, leaving 11 bases between them. The CDR3 spans 15 residues. CDR1 and CDR2 from the germline V gene are MNHEY and SVGAGI. The CDR3 region is CASSYGGSLNYGYTF. The CDR3 nucleotides are TGTGCCAGCAGTTACGGAGGCAGCCTTAACTATGGCTACACCTTC.

There are many counts of this clone. The same CDR3 also results from other DNA sequences found in this sample. J is TRBJ2-4 and V is TRBV12-5, with 12 nucleotides matching TRBD2. CDR3 length equals 13 residues. V shed 5 bases and J 8 bases; nucleotides not matched to a gene: 1. Germline CDR1 and CDR2: LGHNT and FRNRAP. The CDR3 spells CASGLAGGDIQYF. CDR3 nucleotides: TGTGCTAGTGGTCTAGCGGGGGGGGACATTCAGTACTTC.

J is TRBJ1-5 and V is TRBV30, with unresolved D. V was cut by 4 bases and J by 0 bases, with 10 bases left in between. Germline assignment: CDR1 GTSNPN and CDR2 SVGIG (reference sequence). This CDR3 is 14 amino acids long. CDR3 residues: CAWTGRNSNQPQHF. The DNA for the CDR3 is TGTGCCTGGACGGGAAGAAATAGCAATCAGCCCCAGCATTTT.

The J gene is TRBJ2-7, the V gene TRBV11-2, with TRBD2 matching over 9 bases. The V segment lost 5 bases and the J segment 4 bases; nucleotides outside the gene matches: 15. This CDR3 comprises 17 residues. Germline loops: CDR1 SGHAT, CDR2 FQNNGV. This CDR3 reads CASSGDVLAGGLYEQYF. The CDR3 DNA follows: TGTGCCAGCAGCGGGGATGTCTTGGCGGGGGGGCTGTACGAGCAGTACTTC.

DNA for the CDR3: TGTGCCAGCACGGACAGGGTCCACGAGCAGTACTTC. Amino acid sequence: CASTDRVHEQYF. The chain is built from TRBV2 and TRBJ2-7; 8 bases match TRBD1. The germline V gene has CDR1 SNHLY and CDR2 FYNNEI. CDR3 size: 12 residues. The V gene end was trimmed by 7 bases and the J gene end by 5 bases; junction bases not matched to a gene: 4.

The chain recombines TRBV9 with TRBJ2-3; D might be TRBD2 (6 bases). The germline V gene encodes CDR1 SGDLS and CDR2 YYNGEE. Trimming shortened V by 4 bases and J by 2 bases, and 14 bases separated the two germline ends. The CDR3 length is 15 residues. The CDR3 region has the DNA TGTGCCAGCAGCCCGGTACCGGGGGACACAGATACGCAGTATTTT. Translating gives CASSPVPGDTDTQYF.

The chain uses TRBV6-5 and TRBJ2-7, with 7 bases aligning to TRBD1. This CDR3 is built from 14 residues. The trim removed 5 bases at V and 2 bases at J, leaving 6 bases unmatched. Germline CDR1 and CDR2: MNHEY and SVGAGI. CDR3 protein: CASSLDRATYEQYF. CDR3 DNA sequence: TGTGCCAGCAGTCTTGACAGGGCCACCTACGAGCAGTACTTC.

The rearrangement uses TRBV19 and TRBJ1-2; 8 bases are a match to TRBD1. Germline V gene sequence: CDR1 LNHDA, CDR2 SQIVND (reference sequence). The CDR3 runs 15 residues. V dropped 4 bases and J dropped 4; count of bases not matched to a gene: 8. CDR3 sequence reads: CASSTVDRDPYGYTF. In DNA, the CDR3 is TGTGCCAGTAGTACCGTGGACAGGGATCCCTATGGCTACACCTTC.

Here the CDR3 DNA reads TGTGCCATCAGTGACCGGACTAGTACCAATGAGCAGTTCTTC. The encoded protein is CAISDRTSTNEQFF. This chain connects TRBV10-3 to TRBJ2-1; TRBD2 agrees at 7 bases. Germline V lookup: CDR1 ENHRY, CDR2 SYGVKD. The CDR3 length is 14 residues. V gave up 3 bases and J gave up 6 bases; unmatched junction bases: 5.